The present T cell receptor beta chain was sequenced within a study of blood T cell repertoires in COVID-19. Overall study context: PBMCs, B-cell-depleted T cells, or T cells were the source of the cDNA or gDNA that made up the material.

Germline CDR1 ENHRY, CDR2 SYGVKD. V lost 0 bases, J lost 4 bases, and 9 bases stayed unmatched. The CDR3 runs to 16 residues. Assay: immunoSEQ multiplex PCR; the TCRdb copy retains only in-frame clones and omits some. This sample has tens of thousands of clones, with over 70% found just once. The chain recombines TRBV10-3 with TRBJ2-7; 7 bases fit TRBD2. Sequenced: peripheral blood. This sequence was found in a human donor in a cohort sampled during active COVID-19. In DNA form, the CDR3 reads TGTGCCATCAGTGAGTCGGGAGGGGCTAGCCTATACGAGCAGTACTTC. It translates to CAISESGGASLYEQYF.